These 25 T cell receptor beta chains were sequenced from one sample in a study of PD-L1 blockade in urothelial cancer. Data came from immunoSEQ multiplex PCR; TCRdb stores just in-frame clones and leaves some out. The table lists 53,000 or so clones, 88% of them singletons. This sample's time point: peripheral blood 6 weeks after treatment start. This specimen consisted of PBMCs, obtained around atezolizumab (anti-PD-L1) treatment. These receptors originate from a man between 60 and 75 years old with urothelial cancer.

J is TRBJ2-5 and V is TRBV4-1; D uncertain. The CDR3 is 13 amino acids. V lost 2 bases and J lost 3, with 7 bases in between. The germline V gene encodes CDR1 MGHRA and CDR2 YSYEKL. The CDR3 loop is CASSQWQEETQYF. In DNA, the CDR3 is TGCGCCAGCAGCCAATGGCAGGAAGAGACCCAGTACTTC.

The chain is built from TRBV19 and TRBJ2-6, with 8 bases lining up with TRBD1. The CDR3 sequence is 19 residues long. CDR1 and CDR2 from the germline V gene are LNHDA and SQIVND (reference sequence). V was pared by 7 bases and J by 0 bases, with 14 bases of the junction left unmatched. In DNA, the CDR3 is TGTGCCAGTACCCAGCGAGGACAGGGCGGTATCTCTGGGGCCAACGTCCTGACTTTC. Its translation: CASTQRGQGGISGANVLTF. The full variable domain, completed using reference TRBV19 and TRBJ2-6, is DGGITQSPKYLFRKEGQNVTLSCEQNLNHDAMYWYRQDPGQGLRLIYYSQIVNDFQKGDIAEGYSVSREKKESFPLTVTSAQKNPTAFYLCASTQRGQGGISGANVLTFGAGSRLTVL.

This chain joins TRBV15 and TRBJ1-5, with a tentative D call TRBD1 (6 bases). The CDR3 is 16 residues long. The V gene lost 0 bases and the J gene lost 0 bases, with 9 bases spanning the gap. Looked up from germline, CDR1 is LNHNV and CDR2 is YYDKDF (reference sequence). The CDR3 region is CATSREGAYSNQPQHF. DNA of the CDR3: TGTGCCACCAGCAGAGAGGGGGCCTATAGCAATCAGCCCCAGCATTTT.

The CDR3 region is CASSQEGPGLAVLYEQYF. The CDR3 DNA follows: TGTGCCAGCAGCCAAGAAGGGCCCGGACTAGCGGTACTCTACGAGCAGTACTTC. This chain joins TRBV14 and TRBJ2-7; 10 bases are a match to TRBD2. The J segment lost 3 bases and the V segment lost 0 bases, leaving 11 bases of the junction unmatched. Per the germline V gene, CDR1 is SGHDN and CDR2 is FVKESK. This CDR3 is 18 amino acids long.

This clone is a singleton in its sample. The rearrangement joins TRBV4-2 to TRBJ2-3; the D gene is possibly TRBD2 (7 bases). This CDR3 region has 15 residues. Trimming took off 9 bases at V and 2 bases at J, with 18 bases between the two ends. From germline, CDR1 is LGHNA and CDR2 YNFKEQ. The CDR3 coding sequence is TGTGCCAGTGAGGGGAGGGGGGGATTCACAGATACGCAGTATTTT. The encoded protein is CASEGRGGFTDTQYF.

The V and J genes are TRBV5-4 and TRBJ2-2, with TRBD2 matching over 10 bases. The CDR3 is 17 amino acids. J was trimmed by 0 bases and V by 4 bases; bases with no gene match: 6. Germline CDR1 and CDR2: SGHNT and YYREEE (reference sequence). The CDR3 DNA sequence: TGTGCCAGCAGCCCACGCCTAGCGGGGGCGAACACCGGGGAGCTGTTTTTT. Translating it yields CASSPRLAGANTGELFF.

CDR3 protein: CASSIVGTGSEQYF. The DNA for the CDR3 is TGTGCCAGTAGTATAGTGGGGACAGGGAGCGAGCAGTACTTC. The rearrangement joins TRBV19 to TRBJ2-7; the match to TRBD1 covers 9 bases. Looked up from germline, CDR1 is LNHDA and CDR2 is SQIVND (reference sequence). This CDR3 is built from 14 residues. V shed 1 base, J shed 6 bases, and the junction held 4 bases outside the gene matches. Full variable domain (missing parts from reference TRBV19 and TRBJ2-7): DGGITQSPKYLFRKEGQNVTLSCEQNLNHDAMYWYRQDPGQGLRLIYYSQIVNDFQKGDIAEGYSVSREKKESFPLTVTSAQKNPTAFYLCASSIVGTGSEQYFGPGTRLTVT.

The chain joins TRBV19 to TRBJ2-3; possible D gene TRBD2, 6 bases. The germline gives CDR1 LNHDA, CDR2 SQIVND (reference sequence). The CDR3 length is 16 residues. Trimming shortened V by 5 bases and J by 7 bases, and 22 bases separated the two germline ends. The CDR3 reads CASSPQRDQAGNTQYF. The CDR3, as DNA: TGTGCCAGTAGTCCTCAAAGGGATCAAGCGGGCAATACGCAGTATTTT. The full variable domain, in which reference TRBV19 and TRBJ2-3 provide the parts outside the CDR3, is DGGITQSPKYLFRKEGQNVTLSCEQNLNHDAMYWYRQDPGQGLRLIYYSQIVNDFQKGDIAEGYSVSREKKESFPLTVTSAQKNPTAFYLCASSPQRDQAGNTQYFGPGTRLTVL.

CDR3 DNA sequence: TGTGCCAGCAGCCCGGTTGGACAGGGGGTTAGCATTCAGTACTTC. This encodes CASSPVGQGVSIQYF. The chain recombines TRBV5-5 with TRBJ2-4, with 10 bases that match TRBD1. Per the germline V gene, CDR1 is SGHKS and CDR2 is YYEKEE (reference sequence). Trimming took 4 bases from V and 9 from J; bases not matched to a gene: 10. The CDR3 totals 15 residues.

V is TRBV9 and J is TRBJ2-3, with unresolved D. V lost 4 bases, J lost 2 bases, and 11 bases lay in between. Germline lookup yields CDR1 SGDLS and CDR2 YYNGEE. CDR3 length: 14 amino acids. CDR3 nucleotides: TGTGCCAGCAGCTTAAGAGAGGCCACAGATACGCAGTATTTT. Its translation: CASSLREATDTQYF.

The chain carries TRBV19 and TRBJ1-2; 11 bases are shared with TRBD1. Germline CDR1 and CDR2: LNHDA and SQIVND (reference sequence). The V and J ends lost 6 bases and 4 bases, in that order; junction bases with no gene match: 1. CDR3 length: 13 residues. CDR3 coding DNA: TGTGCCAGTAGCGGGACAGGGGGCTATGGCTACACCTTC. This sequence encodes CASSGTGGYGYTF.

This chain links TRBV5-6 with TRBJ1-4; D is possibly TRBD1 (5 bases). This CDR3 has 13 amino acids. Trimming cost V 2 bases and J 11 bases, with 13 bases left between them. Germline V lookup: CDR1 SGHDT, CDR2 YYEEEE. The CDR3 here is CASSLGGTIKLFF. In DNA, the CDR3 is TGTGCCAGCAGCTTAGGCGGGACTATTAAACTGTTTTTT.

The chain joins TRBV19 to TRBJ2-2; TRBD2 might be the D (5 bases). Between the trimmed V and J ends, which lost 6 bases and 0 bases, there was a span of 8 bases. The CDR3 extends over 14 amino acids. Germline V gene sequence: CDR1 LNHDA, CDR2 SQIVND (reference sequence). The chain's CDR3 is CASSVATNTGELFF. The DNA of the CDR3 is TGTGCCAGTAGCGTAGCGACGAACACCGGGGAGCTGTTTTTT.

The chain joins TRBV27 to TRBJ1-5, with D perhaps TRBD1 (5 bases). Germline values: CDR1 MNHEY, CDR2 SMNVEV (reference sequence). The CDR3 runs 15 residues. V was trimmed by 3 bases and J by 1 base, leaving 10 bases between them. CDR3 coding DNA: TGTGCCAGCAGTTTGATGGGGCGAAGCAATCAGCCCCAGCATTTT. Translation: CASSLMGRSNQPQHF.

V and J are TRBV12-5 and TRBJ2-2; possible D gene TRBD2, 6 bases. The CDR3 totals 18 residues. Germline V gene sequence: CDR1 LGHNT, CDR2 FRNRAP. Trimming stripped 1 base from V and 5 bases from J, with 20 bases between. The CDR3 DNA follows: TGTGCTAGTGGTTTGGCCGTCTATCGAGGGAGGTGTACCGGGGAGCTGTTTTTT. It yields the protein CASGLAVYRGRCTGELFF.

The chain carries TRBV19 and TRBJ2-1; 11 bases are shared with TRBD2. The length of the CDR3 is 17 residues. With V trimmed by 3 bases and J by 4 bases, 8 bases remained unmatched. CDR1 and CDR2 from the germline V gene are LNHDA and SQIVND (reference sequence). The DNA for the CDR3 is TGTGCCAGTAGTATCTGGCTAGCGGGGGGACTTTACAATGAGCAGTTCTTC. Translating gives CASSIWLAGGLYNEQFF.

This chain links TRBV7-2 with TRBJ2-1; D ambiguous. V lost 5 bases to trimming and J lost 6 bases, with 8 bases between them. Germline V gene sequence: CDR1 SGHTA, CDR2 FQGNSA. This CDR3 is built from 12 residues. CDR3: CASSPHSNEQFF. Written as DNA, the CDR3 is TGTGCCAGCAGCCCCCATAGCAATGAGCAGTTCTTC.

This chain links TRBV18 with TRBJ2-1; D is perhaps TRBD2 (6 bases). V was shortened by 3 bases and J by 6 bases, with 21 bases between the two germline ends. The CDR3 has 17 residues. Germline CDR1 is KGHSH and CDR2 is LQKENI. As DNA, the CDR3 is TGTGCCAGCTCACCGTCGGGCGGCGGGACTGTCGGCAATGAGCAGTTCTTC. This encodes CASSPSGGGTVGNEQFF.

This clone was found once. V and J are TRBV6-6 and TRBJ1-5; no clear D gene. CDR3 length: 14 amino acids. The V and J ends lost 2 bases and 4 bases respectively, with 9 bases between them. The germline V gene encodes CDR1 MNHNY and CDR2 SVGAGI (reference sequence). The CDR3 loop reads CASSYGLENQPQHF. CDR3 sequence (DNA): TGTGCCAGCAGTTACGGCCTGGAGAATCAGCCCCAGCATTTT.

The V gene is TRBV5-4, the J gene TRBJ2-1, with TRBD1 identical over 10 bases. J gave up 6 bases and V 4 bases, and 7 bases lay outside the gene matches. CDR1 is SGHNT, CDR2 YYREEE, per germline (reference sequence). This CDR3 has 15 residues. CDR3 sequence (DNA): TGTGCCAGCAGCACGTTCGGGACAGGGGTCAATGAGCAGTTCTTC. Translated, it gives CASSTFGTGVNEQFF.

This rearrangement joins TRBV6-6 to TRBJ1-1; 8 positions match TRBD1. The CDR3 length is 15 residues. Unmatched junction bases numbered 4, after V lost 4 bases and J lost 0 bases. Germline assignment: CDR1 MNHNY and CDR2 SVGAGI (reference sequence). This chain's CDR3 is CASSSSGGLNTEAFF. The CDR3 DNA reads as TGTGCCAGCAGTTCCTCAGGGGGCTTGAACACTGAAGCTTTCTTT.

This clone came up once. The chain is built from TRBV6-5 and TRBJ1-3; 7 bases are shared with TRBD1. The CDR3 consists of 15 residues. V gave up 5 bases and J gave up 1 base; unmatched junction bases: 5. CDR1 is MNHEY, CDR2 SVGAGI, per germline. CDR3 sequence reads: CASSASTGSGNTIYF. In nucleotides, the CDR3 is TGTGCCAGCAGTGCTTCGACAGGGTCTGGAAACACCATATATTTT.

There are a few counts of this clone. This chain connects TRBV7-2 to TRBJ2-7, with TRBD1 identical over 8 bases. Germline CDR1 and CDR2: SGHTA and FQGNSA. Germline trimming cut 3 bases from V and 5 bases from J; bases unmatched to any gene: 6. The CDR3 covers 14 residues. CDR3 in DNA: TGTGCCAGCAGCTTCGACAGGGGAGGAAACGAGCAGTACTTC. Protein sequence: CASSFDRGGNEQYF.

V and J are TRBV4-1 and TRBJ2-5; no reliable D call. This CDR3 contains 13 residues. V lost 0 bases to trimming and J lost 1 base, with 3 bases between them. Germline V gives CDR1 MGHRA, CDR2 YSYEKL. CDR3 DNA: TGCGCCAGCAGCCAAGATAGCCAAGAGACCCAGTACTTC. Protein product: CASSQDSQETQYF.

The CDR3 DNA reads as TGTGCCAGCAGCTTTAGATCCTATGGGCATGGCACAGATACGCAGTATTTT. Translating gives CASSFRSYGHGTDTQYF. The chain has TRBV5-6 and TRBJ2-3, with unresolved D. CDR1 is SGHDT and CDR2 is YYEEEE in the germline V gene. Trimming cost V 2 bases and J 1 base, with 17 bases left between them. The CDR3 has 17 residues. Using reference TRBV5-6 and TRBJ2-3 for the parts outside the CDR3, the full variable domain is DAGVTQSPTHLIKTRGQQVTLRCSPKSGHDTVSWYQQALGQGPQFIFQYYEEEERQRGNFPDRFSGHQFPNYSSELNVNALLLGDSALYLCASSFRSYGHGTDTQYFGPGTRLTVL.